These 21 T cell receptor beta chains originate from one sample sequenced in a study of tumor-infiltrating lymphocytes in primary liver carcinoma. With 400 to 550 ng total RNA as template and a constant-region primer, TCR beta cDNA was made. Three rounds of nested multiplex PCR with slightly modified ARM-PCR produced TCR beta libraries. Both of the initial two PCR rounds ran for nine to ten cycles and employed TRBV1-TRBV30 forward primers alongside a C-beta reverse primer. TCRdb analysed the multiplex PCR reads with MiXCR anew, one entry per CDR3 protein. The sample yields 60,000 to 90,000 distinct CDR3 sequences, over 60% seen once. Taking roughly 20-32 mg of unsorted bulk tissue, the authors co-extracted RNA and DNA. The sample comprised liver tumor tissue from sampling region 4. Subset specified: tumor region T4, right-lateral pole. The source is a man aged 40-55 years with primary liver carcinoma and hepatitis B virus infection.

V usage is TRBV21-1 and J usage is TRBJ2-3; TRBD2 is taken as the D call from the table, unchecked against the DNA. TRBV21-1 is reported as a pseudogene. The CDR3 loop spans 16 amino acids. The CDR3 reads CASVPKVASGRGTQYF. DNA of the CDR3: TGTGCTAGCGTCCCGAAGGTGGCTAGTGGGAGAGGTACGCAGTATTTT.

Note on this clonotype: Since a much larger clone is just one base distant, this may be a read error. V gene TRBV12-3 or TRBV12-4 combines with J gene TRBJ2-3; tentative D call: TRBD2 (7 bases). The CDR3 is made up of 14 amino acids. CDR3 residues: CVSSPSGGQDTQYF. CDR3 sequence (DNA): TGTGTCAGCAGCCCCTCCGGGGGGCAGGATACGCAGTATTTT.

The chain joins TRBV6-1 to TRBJ2-3, with D possibly matching TRBD2 (5 bases). Germline assignment: CDR1 MNHNS and CDR2 SASEGT. This CDR3 has 12 amino acids. The CDR3 sequence is CGSRRTGDTQYF. The CDR3, as DNA: TGTGGTAGCAGGCGGACGGGGGATACGCAGTATTTT.

A remark on this clonotype: Sequence at one end of the junction differs from germline and may be a read error. V is TRBV6-1 and J is TRBJ2-5; tentative D call: TRBD2 (5 bases). Germline V gene data show CDR1 as MNHNS and CDR2 as SASEGT. This CDR3 is 12 amino acids long. The CDR3 nucleotides are TGTACCAGCTCCGGGGTAGAAGAGACCCAGCACTTC. As protein: CTSSGVEETQHF.

To note about this clonotype: It may be a read error: a sequence one base away is much more abundant. The chain employs TRBV5-1 and TRBJ2-2; the match to TRBD1 covers 8 bases. Germline-derived CDR1 and CDR2 are SGHRS and YFSETQ. The CDR3 sequence is 16 residues long. The CDR3 here is CASSFTGTGNIGELFF. The CDR3 bases are TGCGCCAGCAGCTTTACGGGGACAGGCAACATCGGGGAGCTGTTTTTT. The full variable domain, rest sourced from reference TRBV5-1 and TRBJ2-2, is KAGVTQTPRYLIKTRGQQVTLSCSPISGHRSVSWYQQTPGQGLQFLFEYFSETQRNKGNFPGRFSGRQFSNSRSEMNVSTLELGDSALYLCASSFTGTGNIGELFFGEGSRLTVL.

This clonotype was observed at least ten times. V is TRBV30 and J is TRBJ2-7, with 10 positions matching TRBD2. Per germline, CDR1 GTSNPN and CDR2 SVGIG (reference sequence). Trimming at V came to 5 bases and at J to 5 bases, leaving 12 bases not matched to a gene. This CDR3 has 15 amino acids. CDR3 sequence: CAWRSTLAGEDEQYF. CDR3 nucleotides: TGTGCCTGGCGCTCAACCCTAGCGGGAGAAGACGAGCAGTACTTC.

For this clonotype: The junction and the germline gene differ at one end; a read error may be behind it. The V call is TRBV5-1, the J call TRBJ2-3; D is uncertain. This CDR3 comprises 13 residues. Germline-derived CDR1 and CDR2 are SGHRS and YFSETQ. In DNA, the CDR3 is TGCGCCAGCAAATGGATAGGTGGAGATACGCAGTACTTT. This codes for CASKWIGGDTQYF.

With respect to this clonotype: Its ends do not fully match the called genes, so a read error is possible. The chain employs TRBV29-1 and TRBJ2-2; tentative D call: TRBD2 (5 bases). The CDR3 spans 12 residues. The germline CDR1 and CDR2 sequences are SQVTM and ANQGSEA. The CDR3 protein is CSVGAWAGELFF. The CDR3 nucleotides read TGCAGCGTTGGGGCATGGGCCGGGGAGCTGTTCTTT.

This clonotype showed up many times. The V and J genes are TRBV5-1 and TRBJ2-7, with D perhaps TRBD1 (6 bases). The germline V and J ends were trimmed by 4 bases and 2 bases, with 19 bases remaining between them. Germline CDR1 SGHRS, CDR2 YFSETQ. The CDR3 covers 16 residues. CDR3 sequence reads: CASSGTPGRTTYEQYF. CDR3 coding DNA: TGCGCCAGCAGCGGGACACCGGGACGGACAACCTACGAGCAGTACTTC.

This clonotype has ten or more counts. In DNA form, the CDR3 reads TGTGCCAGCAGTGAGTTTGAGCGGGAGCTCAATGAGCAGTTCTTC. Translated, it gives CASSEFERELNEQFF. V gene TRBV2 combines with J gene TRBJ2-1; 8 bases fit TRBD2. The V gene's germline CDR1 is SNHLY and CDR2 FYNNEI. This CDR3 is 15 amino acids long. V trimming: 3 bases; J trimming: 6 bases; junction bases outside the gene matches: 7. The full variable domain, in which reference TRBV2 and TRBJ2-1 provide the parts outside the CDR3, is EPEVTQTPSHQVTQMGQEVILRCVPISNHLYFYWYRQILGQKVEFLVSFYNNEISEKSEIFDDQFSVERPDGSNFTLKIRSTKLEDSAMYFCASSEFERELNEQFFGPGTRLTVL.

Note on this clonotype: One junction end disagrees with the germline gene, perhaps due to a read error. The CDR3 here is CACSLGGGGSVDTQYF. The CDR3 DNA is TGTGCCTGCAGCTTAGGCGGAGGGGGCTCGGTGGATACACAGTATTTT. This rearrangement joins TRBV11-2 to TRBJ2-3; weak D call: TRBD1 (7 bases). The CDR3 loop spans 16 amino acids. Germline assignment: CDR1 SGHAT and CDR2 FQNNGV.

On this clonotype: Given a much more abundant clone one base away, this may be a read error. This chain joins TRBV5-1 and TRBJ2-5; D is undetermined. The closer fit of TRBJ2-1 to the DNA end suggests the J call may be wrong. The CDR3 covers 13 residues. Germline CDR1 SGHRS, CDR2 YFSETQ. The CDR3: CASQGGLAETQFF. CDR3 nucleotide sequence: TGCGCCAGCCAAGGTGGGCTTGCAGAGACCCAGTTCTTC.

This clonotype was counted only a few times. A read error is possible here, since a much larger clone lies one base away. The chain recombines TRBV10-3 with TRBJ2-2, with a weak D call TRBD2 (5 bases). Germline CDR1 reads ENHRY; CDR2 reads SYGVKD. The CDR3 length is 13 residues. V dropped 8 bases and J dropped 3 bases, with 10 bases sitting between them. The CDR3 loop is CAIQRGDTGELFF. CDR3 nucleotide sequence: TGTGCCATCCAACGGGGAGACACCGGGGAGCTGTTTTTT.

This clonotype was recorded at least ten times. The V gene is TRBV12-3 or TRBV12-4, the J gene TRBJ2-2; D remains ambiguous. This CDR3 is built from 13 residues. V shed 7 bases and J shed 7 bases, with 13 bases lying between them. The CDR3 loop is CASNLALGGELFF. Written as DNA, the CDR3 is TGTGCCAGCAATTTGGCGCTAGGCGGGGAGCTGTTTTTT.

The rearrangement uses TRBV7-8 and TRBJ1-5, with unresolved D. Trimming stripped 6 bases from V and 5 bases from J, with 17 bases between. The CDR3 extends over 15 amino acids. Germline-derived CDR1 and CDR2 are SGHVS and FQNEAQ. The CDR3 DNA reads TGTGCCAGCAGGTTAACTCGAGATTGGGATCAGCCCCAGCATTTT. As protein: CASRLTRDWDQPQHF.

This clonotype occurred a few times. The V gene is TRBV11-2, the J gene TRBJ2-7, with D unresolved. V was shortened by 6 bases and J by 2 bases, with 14 bases between the two germline ends. CDR3 length: 14 amino acids. The germline gives CDR1 SGHAT, CDR2 FQNNGV. For the CDR3, the DNA is TGTGCCAGCAGTTTAACGGACGCTGCCTACGAGCAGTACTTC. It is translated as CASSLTDAAYEQYF.

Remarks on this clonotype: It may be a read error: a sequence one base away is much more abundant. The V gene is TRBV7-9, the J gene TRBJ2-5, with 9 bases matching TRBD1. Trimming at V came to 5 bases and at J to 7 bases, leaving 8 bases not matched to a gene. This CDR3 has 14 amino acids. Germline CDR1 and CDR2: SEHNR and FQNEAQ (reference sequence). CDR3 sequence reads: CASSPTGGRGTQYF. The CDR3 DNA follows: TGTGCCAGCAGCCCAACAGGGGGCCGGGGGACCCAGTACTTC.

The rearrangement joins TRBV6-5 to TRBJ2-2; TRBD1 or TRBD2 may be the D gene (6 bases each). This CDR3 has 14 amino acids. Per germline, CDR1 MNHEY and CDR2 SVGAGI. Trimming left V 9 bases short and J 4 bases short, with 15 bases between. For the CDR3, the DNA is TGTGCCAGTAGGGGGGATGGTCTCACCGGGGAGCTGTTTTTT. This codes for CASRGDGLTGELFF.

With regard to this clonotype: The junction departs from the called germline gene at one end, perhaps through a read error. V is TRBV4-2 and J is TRBJ1-2, with 9 bases identical to TRBD1. The V gene's germline CDR1 is LGHNA and CDR2 YNFKEQ. This CDR3 has 16 residues. CDR3 nucleotides: TGTGCCAGCAGCCATTTACAGGGGGCGCATAACTACGGCTACACCTTC. Its translation is CASSHLQGAHNYGYTF.

This clonotype has only one observation. A much larger clone differs from this one at a single base, so this may be a read error. The chain employs TRBV28 and TRBJ1-1; 7 bases map to TRBD1. The CDR3 extends over 18 amino acids. Germline V gives CDR1 MDHEN, CDR2 SYDVKM. The CDR3 DNA sequence: TGTGCCAGCAGTTTATCGGGGATCGCAGGGGGAGAGAACATTGAAGCTTTCTTT. Its translation is CASSLSGIAGGENIEAFF.

This clonotype has just one count. This could be a read error, since a much larger clone is one nucleotide away. The V gene is TRBV7-9, the J gene TRBJ2-7; no clear D. This CDR3 contains 14 residues. Germline V lookup: CDR1 SEHNR, CDR2 FQNEAQ (reference sequence). CDR3 DNA sequence: TGTGCCAACAGCTTAGGCCCCCCACCCGGCGAGCAGTACTTC. Translation gives CANSLGPPPGEQYF. Using reference TRBV7-9 and TRBJ2-7 for the parts outside the CDR3, the full variable domain is DTGVSQNPRHKITKRGQNVTFRCDPISEHNRLYWYRQTLGQGPEFLTYFQNEAQLEKSRLLSDRFSAERPKGSFSTLEIQRTEQGDSAMYLCANSLGPPPGEQYFGPGTRLTVT.